The rows below give T cell receptor beta chains drawn from one sample of a study of T cell responses to AZD1222 COVID-19 vaccine. The protocol was immunoSEQ multiplex PCR, while the TCRdb copy is restricted to in-frame clones and leaves out a portion. The sample has tens of thousands of clones, more than 75% seen once. Here the sequenced sample was peripheral blood, taken on day 0 of MenACWY control vaccination. These receptors were taken from an adult in good health. Both conserved end residues are part of each CDR3. Fields, in order: D gene, CDR3 length, V gene, clone size, J gene, CDR3 DNA, CDR3 protein. A D gene is named only where the DNA matches it firmly. The listing skips clone size in some rows; elsewhere it reads once, few, many or a size class.

-	13	TRBV6-5	once	TRBJ2-2	TGTGCCAGCAATCGACAGGCCACCGGGGAGCTGTTTTTT	CASNRQATGELFF
-	15	TRBV7-9	-	TRBJ2-3	TGTGCCAGCAGCTTAGCGCAGGGGTGGACAGATACGCAGTATTTT	CASSLAQGWTDTQYF
-	14	TRBV18	-	TRBJ1-1	TGTGCCAGCTCCCCCACAGGGCTCAACACTGAAGCTTTCTTT	CASSPTGLNTEAFF
-	14	TRBV10-3	-	TRBJ2-7	TGTGCCATCAGTGAGGCGCAGGGAAACTACGAGCAGTACTTC	CAISEAQGNYEQYF
TRBD1	16	TRBV4-3	-	TRBJ1-6	TGCGCCAGCAGCCAGGGGAGGACAGGTCGAAATTCACCCCTCCACTTT	CASSQGRTGRNSPLHF
-	13	TRBV29-1	-	TRBJ2-1	TGCAGCGTTGAAGTTACCCTTTACAATGAGCAGTTCTTC	CSVEVTLYNEQFF
TRBD2	16	TRBV6-1	-	TRBJ2-7	TGTGCCAGCAGTGAGGCCGGGACTAGCGGGAACTACGAGCAGTACTTC	CASSEAGTSGNYEQYF
-	15	TRBV4-1	-	TRBJ1-2	TGCGCCAGCAGCCAAGAGGGGGGGTTACTTTATGGCTACACCTTC	CASSQEGGLLYGYTF
-	14	TRBV5-4	-	TRBJ2-2	TGTGCCAGCAGCTTGGCAGGCCCCCCCGGGGAGCTGTTTTTT	CASSLAGPPGELFF
-	13	TRBV18	once	TRBJ2-2	TGTGCCAGCGCCCGGGAGAACACCGGGGAGCTGTTTTTT	CASARENTGELFF
-	13	TRBV27	-	TRBJ2-7	TGTGCCAGCAGTCACGGGATCTCCTACGAGCAGTACTTC	CASSHGISYEQYF
-	20	TRBV10-2	once	TRBJ1-2	TGCGCCAGCCTCCCGGCCAAAGGACAGACAATCTACTTAAGGAACTATGGCTACACCTTC	CASLPAKGQTIYLRNYGYTF
TRBD1	14	TRBV5-1	-	TRBJ2-7	TGCGCCAGCAGCGGGACAGGGGTTCCCTACGAGCAGTACTTC	CASSGTGVPYEQYF
TRBD1	15	TRBV7-2	-	TRBJ2-1	TGTGCCAGCAGCCTAGACAGGGGGCGTCACAATGAGCAGTTCTTC	CASSLDRGRHNEQFF
-	12	TRBV28	-	TRBJ1-4	TGTGCCAGCGTCGGGTTGCGTGAAAAACTGTTTTTT	CASVGLREKLFF
TRBD2	15	TRBV5-4	-	TRBJ2-3	TGTGCCAGCAGCCACCGACTAGCCGGCACAGATACGCAGTATTTT	CASSHRLAGTDTQYF
TRBD1	13	TRBV19	-	TRBJ2-4	TGTGCCAGTAGTATCACCGGGACAGGGAATCCGTACTTC	CASSITGTGNPYF
-	13	TRBV4-3	-	TRBJ1-5	TGCGCCAGCAGCCAGGAACATGGGCAGCCCCAGCATTTT	CASSQEHGQPQHF
-	14	TRBV2	-	TRBJ1-5	TGTGCCAGCAGTGAAGTGGCAGCTGATCAGCCCCAGCATTTT	CASSEVAADQPQHF
-	13	TRBV18	once	TRBJ1-2	TGTGCCAGCTCACCAGAGGGGAACTATGGCTACACCTTC	CASSPEGNYGYTF
TRBD1	14	TRBV6-1	-	TRBJ1-6	TGTGCCAGCAGTGAAGAACAGGGGCTTTCACCCCTCCACTTT	CASSEEQGLSPLHF